What follows are 20 T cell receptor beta chains derived from one specimen sequenced in a study of blood T cell repertoires in COVID-19. Assay used: immunoSEQ multiplex PCR; TCRdb lists only in-frame clones, some missing. Among a few hundred thousand clones listed, approximately 77% were seen once. Sequences were obtained from peripheral blood. Receptor source: a woman aged 18-29 years with acute or convalescent COVID-19.

The rearrangement joins TRBV19 to TRBJ2-1, with 9 bases lining up with TRBD2. The CDR3 sequence is 13 residues long. Per germline, CDR1 LNHDA and CDR2 SQIVND (reference sequence). With V trimmed by 3 bases and J by 10 bases, 4 bases remained unmatched. CDR3 in DNA: TGTGCCAGTAGTATGAATAGCGGGGGCGAGCAGTTCTTC. Encoded protein: CASSMNSGGEQFF.

The V gene is TRBV28, the J gene TRBJ2-7; 10 nucleotides agree with TRBD2. The V segment lost 2 bases and the J segment 5 bases; nucleotides outside the gene matches: 6. The CDR3 length is 15 residues. Germline V gives CDR1 MDHEN, CDR2 SYDVKM. Here the CDR3 reads CASSLGVAGGHEQYF. The CDR3 coding sequence is TGTGCCAGCAGTTTAGGGGTAGCGGGAGGCCACGAGCAGTACTTC.

The chain is built from TRBV29-1 and TRBJ2-1; TRBD2 matches at 9 bases. The CDR3 covers 17 residues. V was pared by 0 bases and J by 4 bases, with 10 bases of the junction left unmatched. CDR1 is SQVTM and CDR2 is ANQGSEA in the germline V gene. CDR3 amino acids: CSVEDPARGGPYNEQFF. CDR3 nucleotides: TGCAGCGTTGAAGATCCGGCGCGGGGGGGACCGTACAATGAGCAGTTCTTC.

V gene TRBV18 combines with J gene TRBJ1-4; no clear D gene. The V end was cut by 0 bases, the J end by 8 bases, with 10 bases between. CDR1 and CDR2 from the germline V gene are KGHSH and LQKENI. The CDR3 loop spans 14 amino acids. CDR3: CASSPPSDGEKLFF. CDR3 bases: TGTGCCAGCTCACCACCAAGCGATGGAGAAAAACTGTTTTTT.

This sequence joins TRBV19 and TRBJ1-1; 8 nucleotides match TRBD1. CDR1 is LNHDA, CDR2 SQIVND, per germline (reference sequence). This CDR3 is 12 amino acids long. With 8 bases clipped from V and 4 bases from J, the junction kept 3 bases outside the gene matches. The CDR3 region has the DNA TGTGCCAGTCAGGGGGCGGGCACTGAAGCTTTCTTT. Encoded protein: CASQGAGTEAFF. Filled out from reference TRBV19 and TRBJ1-1, the complete variable domain reads DGGITQSPKYLFRKEGQNVTLSCEQNLNHDAMYWYRQDPGQGLRLIYYSQIVNDFQKGDIAEGYSVSREKKESFPLTVTSAQKNPTAFYLCASQGAGTEAFFGQGTRLTVV.

The chain has TRBV7-9 and TRBJ2-7, with 10 positions matching TRBD2. V lost 5 bases, J lost 3 bases, and 13 bases stayed unmatched. The CDR3 has 17 residues. Germline V CDR1 and CDR2: SEHNR, FQNEAQ (reference sequence). CDR3 protein: CASSPAIAGGLLYEQYF. CDR3 DNA: TGTGCCAGCAGCCCCGCGATAGCGGGAGGCCTCCTCTACGAGCAGTACTTC. The whole variable domain, remainder taken from reference TRBV7-9 and TRBJ2-7, is DTGVSQNPRHKITKRGQNVTFRCDPISEHNRLYWYRQTLGQGPEFLTYFQNEAQLEKSRLLSDRFSAERPKGSFSTLEIQRTEQGDSAMYLCASSPAIAGGLLYEQYFGPGTRLTVT.

This clone was observed a few times. The chain combines TRBV4-1 with TRBJ2-7, with 12 bases matching TRBD2. V was pared by 4 bases and J by 2 bases, with 3 bases of the junction left unmatched. The germline CDR1 and CDR2 sequences are MGHRA and YSYEKL. The CDR3 length is 15 residues. CDR3 in DNA: TGCGCCAGCAGCCCCGGACTAGCGGGAACCTACGAGCAGTACTTC. As protein: CASSPGLAGTYEQYF.

This chain connects TRBV19 to TRBJ1-4, with 7 bases aligning to TRBD1. CDR1 is LNHDA, CDR2 SQIVND, per germline (reference sequence). The CDR3 is 16 residues long. The trim removed 8 bases at V and 7 bases at J, leaving 16 bases unmatched. CDR3 residues: CASREYTDRIFEKLFF. CDR3 bases: TGTGCCAGTCGGGAATACACGGACAGGATTTTTGAAAAACTGTTTTTT.

The J gene is TRBJ2-7, the V gene TRBV28, with D tentatively TRBD2 (7 bases). Germline CDR1 and CDR2: MDHEN and SYDVKM. V lost 6 bases, J lost 4 bases, and 25 bases lay in between. This CDR3 is 17 amino acids long. The CDR3 DNA reads as TGTGCCAGCAGCCTTCCCGGGGGGTGGACAGCAACATACGAGCAGTACTTC. Protein sequence: CASSLPGGWTATYEQYF.

The CDR3, as DNA: TGTGCCAGCAGCTTAGGCGGACACGAGCAGTTCTTC. It codes for CASSLGGHEQFF. This chain joins TRBV13 and TRBJ2-1; D perhaps matches TRBD1 (5 bases). The CDR3 covers 12 residues. Germline CDR1 PRHDT, CDR2 FYEKMQ (reference sequence). Trimming took 0 bases from V and 10 from J, leaving 7 bases between them. Together with reference TRBV13 and TRBJ2-1, the CDR3 gives the full variable domain: AAGVIQSPRHLIKEKRETATLKCYPIPRHDTVYWYQQGPGQDPQFLISFYEKMQSDKGSIPDRFSAQQFSDYHSELNMSSLELGDSALYFCASSLGGHEQFFGPGTRLTVL.

V usage is TRBV7-2 and J usage is TRBJ1-2, with D hard to call. V dropped 0 bases and J dropped 3 bases, with 8 bases sitting between them. The CDR3 contains 14 residues. CDR1 SGHTA and CDR2 FQGNSA come from the germline V gene. CDR3 region: CASSLATQDYGYTF. CDR3 DNA: TGTGCCAGCAGCTTAGCGACCCAGGACTATGGCTACACCTTC.

This chain uses TRBV18 with TRBJ2-7; 10 nucleotides match TRBD2. CDR3 length equals 15 residues. V was clipped by 1 base and J by 5 bases; unmatched bases: 5. Germline V gives CDR1 KGHSH, CDR2 LQKENI. DNA for the CDR3: TGTGCCAGCTCACCACGGCTAGCGGGAGAGAACGAGCAGTACTTC. Its translation is CASSPRLAGENEQYF. Together with reference TRBV18 and TRBJ2-7, the CDR3 gives the full variable domain: NAGVMQNPRHLVRRRGQEARLRCSPMKGHSHVYWYRQLPEEGLKFMVYLQKENIIDESGMPKERFSAEFPKEGPSILRIQQVVRGDSAAYFCASSPRLAGENEQYFGPGTRLTVT.

The genes are TRBV7-9 and TRBJ2-1; 9 bases match TRBD2. The V and J ends lost 3 bases and 9 bases, in that order; junction bases with no gene match: 18. Germline V gives CDR1 SEHNR, CDR2 FQNEAQ (reference sequence). CDR3 length: 18 residues. This CDR3 is CASSFSVSGSWRRGEQFF. The CDR3 nucleotides are TGTGCCAGCAGCTTTTCAGTTAGCGGGAGCTGGAGACGGGGTGAGCAGTTCTTC.

J is TRBJ2-7 and V is TRBV7-2; 7 bases are shared with TRBD2. In germline, CDR1 is SGHTA, CDR2 FQGNSA. This CDR3 is 14 amino acids long. The ends lost 4 bases at V and 0 bases at J; junction bases unmatched: 3. As DNA, the CDR3 is TGTGCCAGCAGCTCTACTAGCGTCTCCTACGAGCAGTACTTC. Protein sequence: CASSSTSVSYEQYF.

The rearrangement joins TRBV6-4 to TRBJ2-1, with TRBD1 matching over 9 bases. The CDR3 is 16 residues long. Per the germline V gene, CDR1 is MRHNA and CDR2 is SNTAGT. Trimming at V came to 0 bases and at J to 6 bases, leaving 6 bases not matched to a gene. Here the CDR3 reads CASSDSPGQGTNEQFF. CDR3 nucleotides: TGTGCCAGCAGTGACTCACCGGGACAGGGAACCAATGAGCAGTTCTTC.

The chain uses TRBV9 and TRBJ1-5; TRBD1 agrees at 8 bases. CDR3 size: 13 residues. The germline V gene has CDR1 SGDLS and CDR2 YYNGEE. After removal of 4 bases from V and 4 bases from J, the junction contained 1 base not matched to a gene. This CDR3 reads CASSRQGNQPQHF. The CDR3 nucleotides are TGTGCCAGCAGCCGACAGGGGAATCAGCCCCAGCATTTT. The variable domain in full, completed from reference TRBV9 and TRBJ1-5, reads DSGVTQTPKHLITATGQRVTLRCSPRSGDLSVYWYQQSLDQGLQFLIQYYNGEERAKGNILERFSAQQFPDLHSELNLSSLELGDSALYFCASSRQGNQPQHFGDGTRLSIL.

The rearrangement links TRBV11-2 to TRBJ2-3; D might be TRBD2 (7 bases). Germline V gene data show CDR1 as SGHAT and CDR2 as FQNNGV. The CDR3 loop spans 15 amino acids. The V gene lost 1 base and the J gene lost 2 bases, with 10 bases spanning the gap. CDR3 sequence reads: CASSLGGGHTDTQYF. The CDR3 coding sequence is TGTGCCAGCAGCTTAGGGGGGGGCCACACAGATACGCAGTATTTT.

As regards this clone: The sample has other DNA sequences that encode this CDR3 too. The chain combines TRBV6-5 with TRBJ1-4, with 9 bases lining up with TRBD1. CDR3 length: 15 amino acids. Germline V gene sequence: CDR1 MNHEY, CDR2 SVGAGI. V trimming: 2 bases; J trimming: 7 bases; junction bases outside the gene matches: 5. CDR3 sequence (DNA): TGTGCCAGCAGTTACCGGACAGGGGTTGGTGAAAAACTGTTTTTT. It specifies CASSYRTGVGEKLFF.

The CDR3: CASSFLSGTEAFF. CDR3 in DNA: TGTGCCAGCAGTTTTTTGTCGGGGACTGAAGCTTTCTTT. This chain uses TRBV28 with TRBJ1-1; D gene uncertain. Trimming shortened V by 3 bases and J by 5 bases, and 10 bases separated the two germline ends. The CDR3 consists of 13 residues. The germline gives CDR1 MDHEN, CDR2 SYDVKM.

A remark on this clone: This same CDR3 is encoded by further DNA sequences in the sample. The chain couples TRBV4-1 to TRBJ2-1, with D possibly being TRBD2 (5 bases). Trimming took 3 bases from V and 10 from J, leaving 7 bases between them. CDR1 is MGHRA, CDR2 YSYEKL, per germline. The CDR3 covers 11 residues. Here the CDR3 DNA reads TGCGCCAGCAGCCAGGCGGGCGAGCAGTTCTTC. Translation: CASSQAGEQFF.